The 8 T cell receptor beta chains below come from one sample, sequenced in a study of control samples from healthy donors and cancer patients. Profiling relied on immunoSEQ multiplex PCR, and the TCRdb table lists in-frame clones only, not all of them. The table shows more than 150,000 clones, with 85% to 95% occurring only once. Input material: blood. These receptors were collected from a young man in good health.

The chain couples TRBV6-2 or TRBV6-3 to TRBJ2-7; 9 bases fit TRBD2. The ends lost 2 bases at V and 6 bases at J; junction bases unmatched: 11. The CDR3 contains 16 residues. Germline CDR1 is MNHEY and CDR2 is SVGEGT. As DNA, the CDR3 is TGTGCCAGCAGTTACATCCCGGGACTAGCAGGCAGCGAGCAGTACTTC. Amino acid sequence: CASSYIPGLAGSEQYF.

This clone was recorded once. The rearrangement links TRBV6-2 or TRBV6-3 to TRBJ2-7; D not resolved. CDR3 length: 13 residues. From germline, CDR1 is MNHEY and CDR2 SVGEGT. Trimming removed 6 bases from V and 3 bases from J, with 12 bases in between. CDR3 in amino acids: CASSREGLYEQYF. DNA of the CDR3: TGTGCCAGCAGCCGCGAAGGTCTCTACGAGCAGTACTTC.

This clone has a single count. The chain uses TRBV4-1 and TRBJ1-4, with TRBD1 matching 8 bases. Losses at the gene ends were 4 bases for V and 4 bases for J; bases not matched to a gene: 5. This CDR3 spans 15 amino acids. Germline V gives CDR1 MGHRA, CDR2 YSYEKL. The CDR3 reads CASSPADRDNEKLFF. In DNA, the CDR3 is TGCGCCAGCAGCCCTGCGGACAGGGATAATGAAAAACTGTTTTTT.

The chain has TRBV13 and TRBJ2-7; D is undetermined. V lost 2 bases and J 0 bases, leaving 5 bases between the germline ends. There are 13 residues in the CDR3. The V gene's germline CDR1 is PRHDT and CDR2 FYEKMQ (reference sequence). The CDR3 reads CASSLRTSYEQYF. DNA of the CDR3: TGTGCCAGCAGCTTACGCACCTCCTACGAGCAGTACTTC.

V is TRBV18 and J is TRBJ1-6; a weak D match, TRBD1 (6 bases). The CDR3 consists of 15 residues. CDR1 is KGHSH, CDR2 LQKENI, per germline. V was shortened by 2 bases and J by 10 bases, with 15 bases between the two germline ends. Written as DNA, the CDR3 is TGTGCCAGCTCACCAAATACAGGGTCCCGCTCACCCCTCCACTTT. It specifies CASSPNTGSRSPLHF.

The rearrangement links TRBV7-2 to TRBJ1-4, with unresolved D. This CDR3 comprises 14 residues. V lost 2 bases to trimming and J lost 8 bases, with 12 bases between them. Germline CDR1 SGHTA, CDR2 FQGNSA. The CDR3 protein is CASSLNRGAEKLFF. The CDR3 coding sequence is TGTGCCAGCAGCTTAAACCGCGGTGCGGAAAAACTGTTTTTT.

In this sample, this clone turned up once. V is TRBV30 and J is TRBJ1-1; D is possibly TRBD1 (5 bases). This CDR3 is 11 amino acids long. Germline V lookup: CDR1 GTSNPN, CDR2 SVGIG (reference sequence). V lost 5 bases and J 4 bases, leaving 8 bases between the germline ends. The DNA of the CDR3 is TGTGCCTGGCAAGGGGTCACTGAAGCTTTCTTT. Translating it yields CAWQGVTEAFF.

This chain links TRBV10-3 with TRBJ2-1; 9 positions match TRBD1. After removal of 7 bases from V and 4 bases from J, the junction contained 8 bases not matched to a gene. The CDR3 runs to 15 residues. CDR1 and CDR2 from the germline V gene are ENHRY and SYGVKD. The CDR3 DNA reads as TGTGCCATCACTTCAAACAGGGGGCGATACAATGAGCAGTTCTTC. Its protein product is CAITSNRGRYNEQFF.